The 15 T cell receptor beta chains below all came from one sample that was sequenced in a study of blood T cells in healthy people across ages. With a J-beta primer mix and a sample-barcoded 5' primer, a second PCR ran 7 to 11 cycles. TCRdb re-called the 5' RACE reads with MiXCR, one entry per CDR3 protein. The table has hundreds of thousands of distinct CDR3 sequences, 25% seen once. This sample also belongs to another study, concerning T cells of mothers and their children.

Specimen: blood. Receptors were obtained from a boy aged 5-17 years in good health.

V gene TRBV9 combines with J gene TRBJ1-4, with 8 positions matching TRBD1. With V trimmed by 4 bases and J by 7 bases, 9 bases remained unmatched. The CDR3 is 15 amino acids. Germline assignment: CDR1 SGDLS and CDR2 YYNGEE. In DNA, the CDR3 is TGTGCCAGCAGCCCAACAGGGGGTTTCGGTGAAAAACTGTTTTTT. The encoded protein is CASSPTGGFGEKLFF. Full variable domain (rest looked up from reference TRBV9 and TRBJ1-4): DSGVTQTPKHLITATGQRVTLRCSPRSGDLSVYWYQQSLDQGLQFLIQYYNGEERAKGNILERFSAQQFPDLHSELNLSSLELGDSALYFCASSPTGGFGEKLFFGSGTQLSVL.

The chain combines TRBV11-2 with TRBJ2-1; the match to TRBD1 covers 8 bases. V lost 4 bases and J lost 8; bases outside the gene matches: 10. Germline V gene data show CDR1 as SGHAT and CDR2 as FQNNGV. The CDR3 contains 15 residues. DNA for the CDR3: TGTGCCAGCAGCTCGGACAGGGCAGGGTTCTATGAGCAGTTCTTC. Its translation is CASSSDRAGFYEQFF. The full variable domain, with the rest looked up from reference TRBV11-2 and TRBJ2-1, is EAGVAQSPRYKIIEKRQSVAFWCNPISGHATLYWYQQILGQGPKLLIQFQNNGVVDDSQLPKDRFSAERLKGVDSTLKIQPAKLEDSAVYLCASSSDRAGFYEQFFGPGTRLTVL.

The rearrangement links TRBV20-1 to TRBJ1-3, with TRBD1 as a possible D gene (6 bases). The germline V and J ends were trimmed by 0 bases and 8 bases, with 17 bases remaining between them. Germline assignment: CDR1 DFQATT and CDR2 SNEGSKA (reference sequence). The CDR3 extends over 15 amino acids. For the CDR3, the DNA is TGCAGTGCTAGAGATGTCGAGGGGGACTTGGACACCATATATTTT. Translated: CSARDVEGDLDTIYF.

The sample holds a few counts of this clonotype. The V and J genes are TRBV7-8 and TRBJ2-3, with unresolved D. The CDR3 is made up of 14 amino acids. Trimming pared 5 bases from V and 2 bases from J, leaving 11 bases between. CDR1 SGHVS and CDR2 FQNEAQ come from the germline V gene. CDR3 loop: CASSRDHTTDTQYF. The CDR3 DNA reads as TGTGCCAGCAGCCGAGACCACACCACAGATACGCAGTATTTT. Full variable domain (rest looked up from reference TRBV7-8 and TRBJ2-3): GAGVSQSPRYKVAKRGQDVALRCDPISGHVSLFWYQQALGQGPEFLTYFQNEAQLDKSGLPSDRFFAERPEGSVSTLKIQRTQQEDSAVYLCASSRDHTTDTQYFGPGTRLTVL.

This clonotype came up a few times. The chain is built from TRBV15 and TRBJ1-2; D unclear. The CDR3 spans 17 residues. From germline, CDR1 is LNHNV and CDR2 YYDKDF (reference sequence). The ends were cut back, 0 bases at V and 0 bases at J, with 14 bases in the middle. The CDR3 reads CATSRDRQSLANYGYTF. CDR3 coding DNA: TGTGCCACCAGCAGAGATCGGCAGAGCTTAGCTAACTATGGCTACACCTTC.

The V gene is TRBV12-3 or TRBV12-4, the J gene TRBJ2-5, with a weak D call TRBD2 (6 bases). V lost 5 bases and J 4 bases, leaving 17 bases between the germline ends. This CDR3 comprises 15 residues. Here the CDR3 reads CASSPSGLHRETQYF. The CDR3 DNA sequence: TGTGCCAGCAGTCCGAGTGGACTACACAGAGAGACCCAGTACTTC.

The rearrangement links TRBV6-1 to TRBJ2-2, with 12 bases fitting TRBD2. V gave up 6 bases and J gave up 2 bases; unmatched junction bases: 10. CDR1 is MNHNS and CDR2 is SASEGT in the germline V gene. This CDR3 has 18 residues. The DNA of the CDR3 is TGTGCCAGCAGGCGGGCTAGCGGGGGGGCCGAAAACACCGGGGAGCTGTTTTTT. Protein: CASRRASGGAENTGELFF.

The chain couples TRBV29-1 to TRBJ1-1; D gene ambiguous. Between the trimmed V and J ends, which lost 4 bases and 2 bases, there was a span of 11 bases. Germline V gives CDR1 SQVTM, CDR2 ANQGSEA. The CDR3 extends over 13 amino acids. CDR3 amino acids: CSVGHPGNTEAFF. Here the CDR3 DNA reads TGCAGCGTTGGCCACCCGGGTAACACTGAAGCTTTCTTT.

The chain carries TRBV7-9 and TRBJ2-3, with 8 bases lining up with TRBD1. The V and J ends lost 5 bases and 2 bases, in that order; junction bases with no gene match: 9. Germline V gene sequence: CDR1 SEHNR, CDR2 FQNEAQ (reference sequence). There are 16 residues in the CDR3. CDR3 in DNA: TGTGCCAGCAGCCCCTCTCGGACAGGGCTCACAGATACGCAGTATTTT. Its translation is CASSPSRTGLTDTQYF.

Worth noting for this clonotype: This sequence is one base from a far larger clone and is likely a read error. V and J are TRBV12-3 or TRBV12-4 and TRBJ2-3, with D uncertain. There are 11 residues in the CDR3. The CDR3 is CASSNTDMQYF. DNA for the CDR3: TGTGCCAGCAGCAACACAGATATGCAGTATTTT.

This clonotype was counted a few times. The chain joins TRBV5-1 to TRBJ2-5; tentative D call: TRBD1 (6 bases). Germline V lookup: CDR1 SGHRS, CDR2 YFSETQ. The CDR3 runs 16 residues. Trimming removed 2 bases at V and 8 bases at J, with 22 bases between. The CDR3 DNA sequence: TGCGCCAGCAGCTTCGATCCGGGACAAACCATTGACACCCAGTACTTC. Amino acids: CASSFDPGQTIDTQYF.

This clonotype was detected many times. This CDR3 reads CASSLADIGPSKAFF. In DNA form, the CDR3 reads TGTGCCAGCAGTTTAGCGGACATCGGGCCATCTAAAGCTTTCTTT. The rearrangement uses TRBV28 and TRBJ1-1, with D maybe TRBD1 (5 bases). Germline CDR1 is MDHEN and CDR2 is SYDVKM. The CDR3 sequence is 15 residues long. V was shortened by 2 bases and J by 9 bases, with 19 bases between the two germline ends.

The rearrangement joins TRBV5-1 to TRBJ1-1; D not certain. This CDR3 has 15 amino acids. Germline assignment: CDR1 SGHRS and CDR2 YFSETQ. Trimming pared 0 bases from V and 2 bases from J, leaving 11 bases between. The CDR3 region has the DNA TGCGCCAGCAGCTTGGTAGCCCCAACCAACACTGAAGCTTTCTTT. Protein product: CASSLVAPTNTEAFF.

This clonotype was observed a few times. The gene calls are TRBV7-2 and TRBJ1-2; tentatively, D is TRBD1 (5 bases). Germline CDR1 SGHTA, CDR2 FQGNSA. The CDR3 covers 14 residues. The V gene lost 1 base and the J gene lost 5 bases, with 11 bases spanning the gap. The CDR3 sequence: CASSLDDSAYGYTF. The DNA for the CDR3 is TGTGCCAGCAGCTTAGACGACAGCGCATATGGCTACACCTTC.

CDR3 loop: CSAPTTWPTIAGNEQFF. The CDR3 DNA reads TGCAGTGCTCCGACGACTTGGCCGACGATAGCGGGCAATGAGCAGTTCTTC. The rearrangement links TRBV20-1 to TRBJ2-1; TRBD2 matches at 7 bases. CDR1 is DFQATT and CDR2 is SNEGSKA in the germline V gene (reference sequence). Germline trimming cut 5 bases from V and 6 bases from J; bases unmatched to any gene: 19. The length of the CDR3 is 17 residues.